The present T cell receptor beta chain was sequenced within a study of radiotherapy plus CTLA-4 blockade in lung cancer. About the study: Objective responses arose in roughly 18% of patients, and 31% experienced disease control.

TCRdb's table, derived via immunoSEQ multiplex PCR, lists solely in-frame clones and lacks some. The table lists about 59,000 clones, approximately 70% of them singletons, with about 8.9% in the top ten. CDR3 length equals 14 residues. With 9 bases removed from V and 2 bases from J, the gap between germline ends came to 11 bases. Germline-derived CDR1 and CDR2 are MRHNA and SNTAGT. Comments on this clone: Its antigen is currently unknown.

Points from the study as a whole: The best predictor of response was reported to be early blood T cell clone dynamics, with interferon-beta. Tumor-derived TCR clones expanded in blood after radiotherapy plus ipilimumab.

The chain employs TRBV6-4 and TRBJ2-6; D possibly corresponds to TRBD1 (5 bases). Specimen: peripheral blood, collected from a patient treated with radiotherapy plus ipilimumab. This clonotype was sampled from a human donor with non-small cell lung cancer whose response to radiotherapy plus ipilimumab could not be evaluated. Here the CDR3 DNA reads TGTGCCAGTAAGGCAGGGCCTGGGGCCAACGTCCTGACTTTC. It yields the protein CASKAGPGANVLTF.